The next 10 T cell receptor beta chains were all read from a single sample in a study of tumor and adjacent non-tumor tissue in lung cancer. The library came from three nested PCR rounds adapted from ARM-PCR protocols. MiXCR was run by TCRdb on the multiplex PCR reads, yielding one entry per CDR3 protein. The sample includes 98,000 or so distinct CDR3 sequences, 80% of them seen just once. RNA was extracted from bulk tissue without any cell sorting. Distant lung tissue was collected more than 3 cm away from the tumor edge. The sample taken for sequencing was distant non-tumor lung tissue. The receptors originated from a man aged 55 to 70 with small cell lung cancer.

This clonotype was observed at least ten times. The chain is built from TRBV24-1 and TRBJ2-7; D is perhaps TRBD1 (5 bases). The V end lost 4 bases, the J end lost 7 bases, and 10 bases lay between the germline ends. This CDR3 spans 12 amino acids. The germline gives CDR1 KGHDR, CDR2 SFDVKD. CDR3 DNA sequence: TGTGCCACCAGTGAGCGCGACAGTGAGCAGTACTTC. Translating gives CATSERDSEQYF.

A word on this clonotype: A much larger clone lies one base from this, so it may be a read error. This chain connects TRBV7-9 to TRBJ2-7, with D possibly TRBD1 on 5 matching bases. This CDR3 is built from 13 residues. The germline V gene has CDR1 SEHNR and CDR2 FQNEAQ (reference sequence). The CDR3 DNA is TGTGGCAGCAGCTCCTTAGACAGTTACGAGCAGTACTTC. Its translation: CGSSSLDSYEQYF.

Remarks on this clonotype: The CDR3 ends on some other residue instead of the conserved phenylalanine or tryptophan, so this is likely a read error. This chain connects TRBV5-4 to TRBJ1-5; the D is unclear. Germline V gene lookup returns CDR1 SGHNT and CDR2 YYREEE (reference sequence). The CDR3 covers 13 residues. The CDR3 reads CASSFGINQPQHS. In DNA form, the CDR3 reads TGTGCCAGCAGCTTTGGCATTAATCAGCCTCAGCATTCT.

Concerning this clonotype itself: At one end, the junction sequence differs from germline, possibly due to a read error. The chain is built from TRBV29-1 and TRBJ2-1; no firm D call. From germline, CDR1 is SQVTM and CDR2 ANQGSEA. The CDR3 has 13 amino acids. The CDR3 DNA reads as TGCAGCGACAAGATAGGTACCTACAATGAGCACTTCTTC. Encoded protein: CSDKIGTYNEHFF.

The rearrangement links TRBV11-2 to TRBJ2-1; D ambiguous. The CDR3 consists of 15 residues. V was clipped by 1 base and J by 9 bases, with 16 bases between them. From germline, CDR1 is SGHAT and CDR2 FQNNGV. The CDR3 reads CASSLGVLGRSEQFF. In nucleotides, the CDR3 is TGTGCCAGCAGCTTAGGAGTACTGGGTCGGAGTGAGCAGTTCTTC.

Comment on this clonotype: A read error may produce the germline difference seen at one junction end. The J gene is TRBJ2-2, the V gene TRBV11-2; D might be TRBD2 (5 bases). This CDR3 comprises 14 residues. Germline assignment: CDR1 SGHAT and CDR2 FQNNGV. The DNA of the CDR3 is TGTGCCAGCAATGGTAGAGGGAACACCGAGGAGTTGTTTTTT. This translates into CASNGRGNTEELFF.

The chain links TRBV5-5 to TRBJ2-7, with 10 positions matching TRBD2. This CDR3 is 14 amino acids long. Germline V lookup: CDR1 SGHKS, CDR2 YYEKEE (reference sequence). CDR3 loop: CVNSPWTSGYEQYF. In DNA form, the CDR3 reads TGTGTCAACAGCCCCTGGACTAGCGGCTACGAGCAGTACTTC. The full variable domain, its missing parts supplied by reference TRBV5-5 and TRBJ2-7, is DAGVTQSPTHLIKTRGQQVTLRCSPISGHKSVSWYQQVLGQGPQFIFQYYEKEERGRGNFPDRFSARQFPNYSSELNVNALLLGDSALYLCVNSPWTSGYEQYFGPGTRLTVT.

This clonotype has only one observation. The chain has TRBV11-2 and TRBJ2-1, with D perhaps matching TRBD2 (5 bases). Trimming removed 8 bases from V and 9 bases from J, with 20 bases in between. Germline V CDR1 and CDR2: SGHAT, FQNNGV. CDR3 size: 14 residues. CDR3 sequence reads: CASQKRQSDIEQFF. For the CDR3, the DNA is TGTGCCAGCCAGAAGCGGCAGAGTGATATTGAGCAGTTCTTC.

A remark on this clonotype: The junction shows a germline mismatch at one end, possibly a read error. This sequence joins TRBV12-3 or TRBV12-4 and TRBJ2-5; D assignment may be TRBD1 or TRBD2 (7 bases each). The CDR3 is 13 amino acids. DNA of the CDR3: TGTACCAGCAGCCCAGGGGGGGGAGAGACTCAGTACTTC. Its protein is CTSSPGGGETQYF.

The CDR3 DNA follows: TGTGCCAGCAACGGCTGGAGTTCATACAAGCAGTACTTC. Its protein product is CASNGWSSYKQYF. This sequence joins TRBV6-2 or TRBV6-3 and TRBJ2-7, with D unresolved. V gave up 7 bases and J gave up 8 bases, with 18 bases separating them. The CDR3 extends over 13 amino acids. Germline values: CDR1 MNHEY, CDR2 SVGEGT.